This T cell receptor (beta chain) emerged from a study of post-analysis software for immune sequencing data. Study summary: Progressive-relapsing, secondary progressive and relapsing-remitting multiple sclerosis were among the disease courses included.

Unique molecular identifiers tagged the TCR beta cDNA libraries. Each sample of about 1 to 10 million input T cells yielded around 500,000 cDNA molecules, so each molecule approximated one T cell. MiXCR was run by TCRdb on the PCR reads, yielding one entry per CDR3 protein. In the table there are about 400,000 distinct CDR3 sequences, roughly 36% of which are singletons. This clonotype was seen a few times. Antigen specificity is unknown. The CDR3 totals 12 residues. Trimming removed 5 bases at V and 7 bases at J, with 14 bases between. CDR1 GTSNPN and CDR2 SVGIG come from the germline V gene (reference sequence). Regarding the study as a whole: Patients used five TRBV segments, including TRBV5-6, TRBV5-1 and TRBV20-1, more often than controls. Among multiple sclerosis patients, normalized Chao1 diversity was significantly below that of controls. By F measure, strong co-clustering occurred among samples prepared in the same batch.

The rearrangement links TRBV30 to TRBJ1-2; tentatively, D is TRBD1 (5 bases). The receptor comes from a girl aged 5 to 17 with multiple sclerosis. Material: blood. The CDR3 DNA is TGTGCCTGGGGCCTCGGGACCCCTGGCTACACCTTC. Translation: CAWGLGTPGYTF. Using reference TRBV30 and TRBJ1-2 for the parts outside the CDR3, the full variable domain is SQTIHQWPATLVQPVGSPLSLECTVEGTSNPNLYWYRQAAGRGLQLLFYSVGIGQISSEVPQNLSASRPQDRQFILSSKKLLLSDSGFYLCAWGLGTPGYTFGSGTRLTVV.